The 27 T cell receptor beta chains below all came from one sample that was sequenced in a study of T cell changes during pregnancy in multiple sclerosis. The table came from immunoSEQ multiplex PCR; TCRdb's copy has only in-frame clones and leaves some out. This table has tens of thousands of clones, under 90% appearing once. Sequenced here: CD8+ T cells from peripheral blood mononuclear cells, sampled before pregnancy. The source is a female donor with multiple sclerosis, enrolled in a pregnancy study.

CDR3 nucleotides: TGTGCCAGCTCCACGAGAGGCAGGGGCCTCTCCTACGAGCAGTACTTC. Translation gives CASSTRGRGLSYEQYF. The J gene is TRBJ2-7, the V gene TRBV11-2; perhaps TRBD1 as D (6 bases). There are 16 residues in the CDR3. The V gene's germline CDR1 is SGHAT and CDR2 FQNNGV. V was trimmed by 8 bases and J by 0 bases, leaving 20 bases between them.

This chain links TRBV29-1 with TRBJ1-5; a possible D gene is TRBD1 (6 bases). CDR3 length equals 13 residues. CDR1 is SQVTM, CDR2 ANQGSEA, per germline. With 7 bases removed from V and 1 base from J, the gap between germline ends came to 11 bases. The CDR3 loop reads CSARTGSNQPQHF. The CDR3 DNA sequence: TGCAGCGCTCGCACAGGGAGCAATCAGCCCCAGCATTTT.

This chain uses TRBV6-5 with TRBJ1-1, with TRBD1 as a possible D gene (5 bases). The CDR3 is made up of 13 amino acids. Per the germline V gene, CDR1 is MNHEY and CDR2 is SVGAGI. Trimming removed 0 bases at V and 7 bases at J, with 9 bases between. The CDR3 DNA follows: TGTGCCAGCAGTTACTCGAATAGGGGTGAAGCTTTCTTT. It codes for CASSYSNRGEAFF.

The CDR3 sequence is CASSLTQGYEQYF. The CDR3 nucleotides are TGCGCCAGCAGCCTGACTCAGGGATACGAGCAGTACTTC. The gene calls are TRBV5-1 and TRBJ2-7; D might be TRBD1 (5 bases). The CDR3 length is 13 residues. Germline CDR1 SGHRS, CDR2 YFSETQ. V dropped 4 bases and J dropped 4 bases, with 12 bases sitting between them.

The chain carries TRBV4-1 and TRBJ1-1; no definite D call. This CDR3 has 16 residues. V was trimmed by 1 base and J by 0 bases, leaving 12 bases between them. The V gene's germline CDR1 is MGHRA and CDR2 YSYEKL. The CDR3 sequence is CASSQGGQSLNTEAFF. Here the CDR3 DNA reads TGCGCCAGCAGCCAAGGTGGGCAGAGTTTGAACACTGAAGCTTTCTTT.

This rearrangement joins TRBV2 to TRBJ2-5, with D perhaps TRBD2 (6 bases). The CDR3 length is 15 residues. The V gene lost 11 bases and the J gene lost 4 bases, with 23 bases spanning the gap. Germline loops: CDR1 SNHLY, CDR2 FYNNEI. CDR3 in DNA: TGTGCCGGACTCCTGGCGGGACCACGAGGAGAGACCCAGTACTTC. Its protein is CAGLLAGPRGETQYF.

The V gene is TRBV27, the J gene TRBJ2-1, with TRBD2 matching over 11 bases. Germline CDR1 and CDR2: MNHEY and SMNVEV (reference sequence). V dropped 3 bases and J dropped 8; count of bases not matched to a gene: 6. This CDR3 has 15 residues. DNA of the CDR3: TGTGCCAGCAGTTTCGGGACTAGCGGTTGGGATGAGCAGTTCTTC. The encoded protein is CASSFGTSGWDEQFF.

The chain links TRBV7-2 to TRBJ2-7; TRBD1 aligns across 9 bases. Germline V gene sequence: CDR1 SGHTA, CDR2 FQGNSA. This CDR3 comprises 18 residues. The V gene end was trimmed by 2 bases and the J gene end by 0 bases; junction bases not matched to a gene: 11. CDR3 residues: CASSLSLGTGRDSYEQYF. Here the CDR3 DNA reads TGTGCCAGCAGCTTAAGCCTCGGGACAGGGAGAGACTCCTACGAGCAGTACTTC.

J is TRBJ2-1 and V is TRBV27; a possible D gene is TRBD1 (6 bases). V lost 5 bases to trimming and J lost 8 bases, with 22 bases between them. The germline V gene encodes CDR1 MNHEY and CDR2 SMNVEV (reference sequence). The CDR3 loop spans 16 amino acids. Here the CDR3 DNA reads TGTGCCAGCAGTCAGACAGGCGGGCTGGGTTTATATGAGCAGTTCTTC. Translating gives CASSQTGGLGLYEQFF.

The V and J genes are TRBV28 and TRBJ2-7, with TRBD2 identical over 7 bases. Germline V gene sequence: CDR1 MDHEN, CDR2 SYDVKM. V shed 2 bases, J shed 3 bases, and the junction held 10 bases outside the gene matches. The CDR3 has 16 amino acids. The CDR3 DNA follows: TGTGCCAGCAGTTTACCCCAAGGGGAGGGATACTACGAGCAGTACTTC. It encodes CASSLPQGEGYYEQYF.

The rearrangement joins TRBV27 to TRBJ1-2, with D uncertain. The CDR3 consists of 16 residues. V was trimmed by 5 bases and J by 5 bases, leaving 21 bases between them. CDR1 is MNHEY and CDR2 is SMNVEV in the germline V gene (reference sequence). The chain's CDR3 is CASSLYYAQFPYGYTF. The CDR3 DNA reads as TGTGCCAGCAGTCTCTACTACGCCCAATTCCCATATGGCTACACCTTC.

This chain uses TRBV19 with TRBJ2-1, with D uncertain. The CDR3 is 14 residues long. Germline CDR1 LNHDA, CDR2 SQIVND (reference sequence). With 3 bases removed from V and 8 bases from J, the gap between germline ends came to 14 bases. The CDR3 DNA is TGTGCCAGTAGTATCTTGGTAGCCTGGGATGAGCAGTTCTTC. It encodes CASSILVAWDEQFF. Together with reference TRBV19 and TRBJ2-1, the CDR3 gives the full variable domain: DGGITQSPKYLFRKEGQNVTLSCEQNLNHDAMYWYRQDPGQGLRLIYYSQIVNDFQKGDIAEGYSVSREKKESFPLTVTSAQKNPTAFYLCASSILVAWDEQFFGPGTRLTVL.

The chain combines TRBV2 with TRBJ1-1; maybe TRBD1 (5 bases). Germline CDR1 and CDR2: SNHLY and FYNNEI. Trimming left V 3 bases short and J 5 bases short, with 16 bases between. The CDR3 covers 15 residues. The CDR3, as DNA: TGTGCCAGCAGTGACGGAGGGGCGAGTTTTACTGAAGCTTTCTTT. Translating gives CASSDGGASFTEAFF.

The count of this clone is one. The V call is TRBV4-1, the J call TRBJ2-7; D may be TRBD1 (5 bases). From germline, CDR1 is MGHRA and CDR2 YSYEKL. V was pared by 6 bases and J by 4 bases, with 13 bases between. This CDR3 comprises 13 residues. CDR3 residues: CASRDAGRYEQYF. In nucleotides, the CDR3 is TGCGCCAGCAGGGACGCAGGGCGGTACGAGCAGTACTTC.

The V call is TRBV21-1, the J call TRBJ1-3; TRBD1 was called by the table and not checked on the DNA. TRBV21-1 is given as a pseudogene. This CDR3 has 12 amino acids. The CDR3 region is CASSTRQARLSF. For the CDR3, the DNA is TGTGCCAGCAGCACACGACAGGCCCGGCTGAGTTTT.

V usage is TRBV5-1 and J usage is TRBJ1-2, with 12 bases lining up with TRBD1. The germline V gene has CDR1 SGHRS and CDR2 YFSETQ. The CDR3 spans 15 residues. V gave up 2 bases and J gave up 4 bases; unmatched junction bases: 3. CDR3 bases: TGCGCCAGCAGCTTAGGGACAGGGGGCAGCTATGGCTACACCTTC. Translating gives CASSLGTGGSYGYTF. The entire variable domain, with the rest obtained from reference TRBV5-1 and TRBJ1-2, is as follows: KAGVTQTPRYLIKTRGQQVTLSCSPISGHRSVSWYQQTPGQGLQFLFEYFSETQRNKGNFPGRFSGRQFSNSRSEMNVSTLELGDSALYLCASSLGTGGSYGYTFGSGTRLTVV.

The V call is TRBV4-1, the J call TRBJ1-1; 7 bases match TRBD1. CDR3 length: 16 residues. The ends lost 3 bases at V and 0 bases at J; junction bases unmatched: 7. Germline V CDR1 and CDR2: MGHRA, YSYEKL. CDR3 sequence: CASSQRTGDMNTEAFF. DNA of the CDR3: TGCGCCAGCAGCCAGAGAACAGGGGACATGAACACTGAAGCTTTCTTT.

V is TRBV5-6 and J is TRBJ2-7; the match to TRBD1 covers 9 bases. The CDR3 runs to 14 residues. After removal of 4 bases from V and 3 bases from J, the junction contained 5 bases not matched to a gene. Looked up from germline, CDR1 is SGHDT and CDR2 is YYEEEE. CDR3 bases: TGTGCCAGCAGCATTGGACAGGGGAGCTACGAGCAGTACTTC. Encoded protein: CASSIGQGSYEQYF.

The rearrangement uses TRBV5-1 and TRBJ2-7; TRBD2 aligns across 10 bases. CDR3 length: 16 amino acids. The V and J ends lost 4 bases and 4 bases, in that order; junction bases with no gene match: 11. Germline loops: CDR1 SGHRS, CDR2 YFSETQ. CDR3 sequence: CASSLYGTSEPYEQYF. For the CDR3, the DNA is TGCGCCAGCAGCCTCTACGGGACTAGCGAACCATACGAGCAGTACTTC.

This CDR3 reads CASSLEAGVTGELFF. As DNA, the CDR3 is TGTGCCAGCAGCTTGGAAGCGGGAGTCACCGGGGAGCTGTTTTTT. This sequence joins TRBV5-4 and TRBJ2-2, with 8 bases aligning to TRBD2. This CDR3 region has 15 residues. Germline V gives CDR1 SGHNT, CDR2 YYREEE (reference sequence). V gave up 0 bases and J gave up 4 bases; unmatched junction bases: 2.

This chain uses TRBV27 with TRBJ2-1, with 7 bases lining up with TRBD2. V lost 3 bases, J lost 8 bases, and 7 bases stayed unmatched. Germline loops: CDR1 MNHEY, CDR2 SMNVEV (reference sequence). CDR3 size: 14 residues. In DNA, the CDR3 is TGTGCCAGCAGTTTTATGGGAGGGATGGATGAGCAGTTCTTC. This sequence encodes CASSFMGGMDEQFF.

The genes are TRBV9 and TRBJ2-3; the match to TRBD1 covers 12 bases. The J segment lost 4 bases and the V segment lost 4 bases, leaving 7 bases of the junction unmatched. This CDR3 is 16 amino acids long. Germline loops: CDR1 SGDLS, CDR2 YYNGEE. The CDR3 is CASSPSGTGGPDTQYF. In DNA form, the CDR3 reads TGTGCCAGCAGCCCCTCCGGGACAGGGGGCCCAGATACGCAGTATTTT.

J is TRBJ2-2 and V is TRBV6-4, with 14 nucleotides matching TRBD2. The CDR3 extends over 18 amino acids. J was trimmed by 4 bases and V by 5 bases; bases with no gene match: 9. The germline V gene encodes CDR1 MRHNA and CDR2 SNTAGT. The DNA of the CDR3 is TGTGCCAGCAGTCCCGGGACTAGCGGGAGTTTTGCCACCGGGGAGCTGTTTTTT. Amino acid sequence: CASSPGTSGSFATGELFF.

The chain links TRBV30 to TRBJ1-6, with 7 bases aligning to TRBD1. This CDR3 region has 14 residues. V shed 7 bases, J shed 6 bases, and the junction held 9 bases outside the gene matches. Germline lookup yields CDR1 GTSNPN and CDR2 SVGIG (reference sequence). CDR3 bases: TGTGCCTCCCATACCGGGACAGCTAATTCACCCCTCCACTTT. This sequence encodes CASHTGTANSPLHF.

This clone was seen just once. The chain carries TRBV10-3 and TRBJ2-7; possibly TRBD1 for D (5 bases). This CDR3 spans 16 amino acids. V was cut by 0 bases and J by 6 bases, with 18 bases left in between. The germline V gene has CDR1 ENHRY and CDR2 SYGVKD. CDR3 DNA sequence: TGTGCCATCAGTGAGTCGTCATCGGTCAGGGTGGGCGAGCAGTACTTC. Amino acid sequence: CAISESSSVRVGEQYF.

The chain has TRBV27 and TRBJ2-3; 9 nucleotides match TRBD2. Germline V gene data show CDR1 as MNHEY and CDR2 as SMNVEV (reference sequence). The CDR3 spans 15 residues. J gave up 6 bases and V 0 bases, and 4 bases lay outside the gene matches. For the CDR3, the DNA is TGTGCCAGCAGTTTATCGATAGCGGGAGTGGATACGCAGTATTTT. This encodes CASSLSIAGVDTQYF.

The chain links TRBV5-1 to TRBJ1-1; D remains unclear. The CDR3 has 17 residues. The V gene lost 0 bases and the J gene lost 0 bases, with 15 bases spanning the gap. Germline values: CDR1 SGHRS, CDR2 YFSETQ. The CDR3 spells CASSLVSGLGLNTEAFF. The CDR3 nucleotides are TGCGCCAGCAGCTTGGTTAGCGGGCTCGGCTTGAACACTGAAGCTTTCTTT.